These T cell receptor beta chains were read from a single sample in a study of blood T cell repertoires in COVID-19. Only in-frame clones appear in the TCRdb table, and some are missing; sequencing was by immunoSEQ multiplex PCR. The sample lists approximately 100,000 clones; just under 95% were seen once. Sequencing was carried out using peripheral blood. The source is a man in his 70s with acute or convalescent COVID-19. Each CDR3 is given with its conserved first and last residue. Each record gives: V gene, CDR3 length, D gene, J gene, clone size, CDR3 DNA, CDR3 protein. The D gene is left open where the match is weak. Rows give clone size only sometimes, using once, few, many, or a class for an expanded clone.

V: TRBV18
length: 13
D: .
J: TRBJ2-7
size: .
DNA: TGTGCCAGCTCACCACAAGACAGCTACGAGCAGTACTTC
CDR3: CASSPQDSYEQYF

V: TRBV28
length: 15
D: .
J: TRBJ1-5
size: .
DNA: TGTGCCAGCATGGGGGCAGGGGTGAGCAATCAGCCCCAGCATTTT
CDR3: CASMGAGVSNQPQHF

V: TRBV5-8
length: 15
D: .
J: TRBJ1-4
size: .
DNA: TGTGCCAGCAGCTTGTTGGGACTGTCTCGTGAAAAACTGTTTTTT
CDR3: CASSLLGLSREKLFF

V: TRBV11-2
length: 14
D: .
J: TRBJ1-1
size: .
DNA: TGTGCCAGCAGCCCTGGGCGTATGAACACTGAAGCTTTCTTT
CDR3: CASSPGRMNTEAFF

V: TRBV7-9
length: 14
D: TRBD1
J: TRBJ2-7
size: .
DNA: TGTGCCAGCAGTACCGGGACAGGGAGGAGCGAGCAGTACTTC
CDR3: CASSTGTGRSEQYF

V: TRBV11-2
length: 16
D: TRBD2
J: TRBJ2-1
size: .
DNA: TGTGCCAGCAGCTTAGTATCCCTAGCGGGGTACAATGAGCAGTTCTTC
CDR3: CASSLVSLAGYNEQFF

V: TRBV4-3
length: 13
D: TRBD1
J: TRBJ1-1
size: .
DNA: TGCGCCAGCAGGGACAGGGGGAACACTGAAGCTTTCTTT
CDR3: CASRDRGNTEAFF

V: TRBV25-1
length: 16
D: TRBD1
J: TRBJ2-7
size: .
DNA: TGTGCCAGCAGTGAATATCCCGGGACAGGGAGCTACGAGCAGTACTTC
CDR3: CASSEYPGTGSYEQYF

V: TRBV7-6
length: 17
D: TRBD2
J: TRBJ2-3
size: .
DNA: TGTGCCAGCAGCTTACCGTTGGGGGGGACGAACACAGATACGCAGTATTTT
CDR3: CASSLPLGGTNTDTQYF

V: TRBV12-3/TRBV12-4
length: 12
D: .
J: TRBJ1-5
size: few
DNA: TGTGCCAGCAGACTGAATAATCAGCCCCAGCATTTT
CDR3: CASRLNNQPQHF

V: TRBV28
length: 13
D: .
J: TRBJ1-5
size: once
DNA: TGTGCCAGCAGCTTGGACTTCAATCAGCCCCAGCATTTT
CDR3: CASSLDFNQPQHF

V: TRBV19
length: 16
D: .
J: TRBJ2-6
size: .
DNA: TGTGCCAGTAGTATAGATCCGAGTTATGGGGCCAACGTCCTGACTTTC
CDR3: CASSIDPSYGANVLTF

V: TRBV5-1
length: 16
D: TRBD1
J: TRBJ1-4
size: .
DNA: TGCGCCAGCAGCTGGGGGACAGGGGGCGAGGCTGAAAAACTGTTTTTT
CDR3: CASSWGTGGEAEKLFF

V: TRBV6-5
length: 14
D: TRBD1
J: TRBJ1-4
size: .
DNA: TGTGCCAGCAGGTACCAGGGGGCACGTGAAAAACTGTTTTTT
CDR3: CASRYQGAREKLFF

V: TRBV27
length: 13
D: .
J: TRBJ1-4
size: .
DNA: TGTGCCAGCGGTCGGGGGTGGGCTGAAAAACTGTTTTTT
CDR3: CASGRGWAEKLFF

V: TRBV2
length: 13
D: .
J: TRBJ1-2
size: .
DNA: TGTGCCAGCAGTGAGGGGGGGAACTATGGCTACACCTTC
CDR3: CASSEGGNYGYTF

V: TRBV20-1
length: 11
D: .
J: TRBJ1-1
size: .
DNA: TGCAGTGCATTATACCGTAGTGAAGCTTTCTTT
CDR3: CSALYRSEAFF

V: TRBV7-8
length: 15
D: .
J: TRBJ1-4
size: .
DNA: TGTGCCAGCAGCTTAATGGGGGAGGAGGGTGAAAAACTGTTTTTT
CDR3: CASSLMGEEGEKLFF

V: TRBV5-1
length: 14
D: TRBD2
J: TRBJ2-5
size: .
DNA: TGCGCCAGCAGCCGGACTAGCGGGCAAGAGACCCAGTACTTC
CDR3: CASSRTSGQETQYF

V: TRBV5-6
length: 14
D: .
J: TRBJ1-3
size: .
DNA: TGTGCCAGCAGCCCAGGGTTCTCTGGAAACACCATATATTTT
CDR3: CASSPGFSGNTIYF